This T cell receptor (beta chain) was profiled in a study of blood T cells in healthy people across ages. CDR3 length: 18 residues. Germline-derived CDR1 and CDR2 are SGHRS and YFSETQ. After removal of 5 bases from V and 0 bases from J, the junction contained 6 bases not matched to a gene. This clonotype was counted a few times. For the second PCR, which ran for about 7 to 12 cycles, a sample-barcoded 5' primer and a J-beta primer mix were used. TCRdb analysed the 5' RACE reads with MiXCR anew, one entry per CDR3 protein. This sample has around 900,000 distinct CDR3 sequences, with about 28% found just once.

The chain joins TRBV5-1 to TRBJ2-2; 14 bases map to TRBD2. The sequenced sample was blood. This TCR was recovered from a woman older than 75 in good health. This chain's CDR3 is CASSWTSGGPANTGELFF. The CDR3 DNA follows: TGCGCCAGCAGTTGGACTAGCGGGGGGCCCGCGAACACCGGGGAGCTGTTTTTT.